These 20 T cell receptor beta chains were sequenced from one sample in a study of blood T cell repertoires in COVID-19. TCRdb's table, derived via immunoSEQ multiplex PCR, lists solely in-frame clones and lacks some. The data contain about 60,000 clones, roughly 80% of them singletons. The sequenced sample consisted of peripheral blood. The source is a human donor in a cohort sampled during active COVID-19.

The rearrangement joins TRBV4-3 to TRBJ2-7; D call uncertain. CDR1 and CDR2 from the germline V gene are LGHNA and YSLEER. The V gene lost 0 bases and the J gene lost 2 bases, with 11 bases spanning the gap. The CDR3 runs to 15 residues. CDR3 sequence (DNA): TGCGCCAGCAGCCAAGATTACTCCACTCCCTACGAGCAGTACTTC. Protein: CASSQDYSTPYEQYF.

The chain couples TRBV7-6 to TRBJ2-1; D is uncertain. Trimming removed 0 bases from V and 8 bases from J, with 11 bases in between. This CDR3 has 14 amino acids. In germline, CDR1 is SGHVS, CDR2 FNYEAQ. This CDR3 reads CASSLARLEHEQFF. The DNA of the CDR3 is TGTGCCAGCAGCTTAGCCCGGCTGGAGCATGAGCAGTTCTTC.

The CDR3 DNA follows: TGTGCCAGCAGCTTAGGGGACAGGGATGAGCAGTTCTTC. It translates to CASSLGDRDEQFF. The chain joins TRBV7-9 to TRBJ2-1; the match to TRBD1 covers 9 bases. Germline V gene sequence: CDR1 SEHNR, CDR2 FQNEAQ (reference sequence). The CDR3 extends over 13 amino acids. V trimming: 1 base; J trimming: 8 bases; junction bases outside the gene matches: 0.

The chain uses TRBV3-1 (or the pseudogene TRBV3-2) and TRBJ1-1; perhaps TRBD1 as D (6 bases). The CDR3 length is 14 residues. Per germline, CDR1 LGHDT and CDR2 YNNKEL (reference sequence). V was cut by 5 bases and J by 3 bases, with 13 bases left in between. The CDR3 is CASSSRQADTEAFF. In DNA, the CDR3 is TGTGCCAGCAGCTCCAGACAGGCTGACACTGAAGCTTTCTTT.

A few counts support this clone. The chain links TRBV19 to TRBJ1-2; 9 nucleotides match TRBD1. The CDR3 runs to 14 residues. CDR1 and CDR2 from the germline V gene are LNHDA and SQIVND (reference sequence). J lost 5 bases, V lost 7 bases, and 8 bases had no gene match. CDR3 region: CASTQQGAQYGYTF. CDR3 bases: TGTGCCAGTACTCAACAGGGGGCGCAGTATGGCTACACCTTC. Using reference TRBV19 and TRBJ1-2 for the parts outside the CDR3, the full variable domain is DGGITQSPKYLFRKEGQNVTLSCEQNLNHDAMYWYRQDPGQGLRLIYYSQIVNDFQKGDIAEGYSVSREKKESFPLTVTSAQKNPTAFYLCASTQQGAQYGYTFGSGTRLTVV.

There are a few counts of this clone. The chain combines TRBV2 with TRBJ1-5; 8 bases fit TRBD1. V lost 5 bases, J lost 4 bases, and 7 bases stayed unmatched. Germline CDR1 SNHLY, CDR2 FYNNEI. This CDR3 contains 15 residues. The CDR3 DNA follows: TGTGCCAGCAGTAACGGACAGGGAGCTAATCAGCCCCAGCATTTT. Its protein product is CASSNGQGANQPQHF. Based on the CDR3 plus reference TRBV2 and TRBJ1-5, the full variable domain is EPEVTQTPSHQVTQMGQEVILRCVPISNHLYFYWYRQILGQKVEFLVSFYNNEISEKSEIFDDQFSVERPDGSNFTLKIRSTKLEDSAMYFCASSNGQGANQPQHFGDGTRLSIL.

The chain uses TRBV5-4 and TRBJ2-2; 11 bases are a match to TRBD2. The trim removed 0 bases at V and 6 bases at J, leaving 4 bases unmatched. This CDR3 spans 16 amino acids. In germline, CDR1 is SGHNT, CDR2 YYREEE (reference sequence). The CDR3 DNA sequence: TGTGCCAGCAGCTTGGGTGGACTAGCGGGTGCCGGGGAGCTGTTTTTT. Translated: CASSLGGLAGAGELFF.

Note on this clone: Its ends do not fully match the called genes, so a read error is possible. This chain connects TRBV7-7 to TRBJ2-3, with 15 nucleotides matching TRBD2. The germline gives CDR1 SSHAT, CDR2 FNYEAQ (reference sequence). There are 16 residues in the CDR3. The CDR3 loop reads CASSPGLAGGGDTQYF. In DNA, the CDR3 is TGTGCTAGCAGCCCCGGACTAGCGGGGGGGGGAGATACGCAGTATTTT.

This clone was seen a handful of times. The rearrangement links TRBV4-2 to TRBJ1-6; D is possibly TRBD1 (5 bases). From germline, CDR1 is LGHNA and CDR2 YNFKEQ. The V gene lost 0 bases and the J gene lost 6 bases, with 12 bases spanning the gap. The CDR3 length is 16 residues. The CDR3 protein is CASSQDGTAFNSPLHF. CDR3 coding DNA: TGTGCCAGCAGCCAAGACGGGACTGCCTTTAATTCACCCCTCCACTTT.

Only a few counts were recorded for this clone. Within the sample, other DNA sequences also encode this same CDR3. This sequence joins TRBV6-5 and TRBJ1-2; TRBD1 might be the D (6 bases). This CDR3 has 14 amino acids. CDR1 MNHEY and CDR2 SVGAGI come from the germline V gene. Trimming shortened V by 0 bases and J by 8 bases, and 13 bases separated the two germline ends. CDR3 sequence: CASSYSGGRGGYTF. The CDR3 DNA reads TGTGCCAGCAGTTACTCGGGGGGGCGCGGAGGCTACACCTTC.

This clone was recorded only once. The chain combines TRBV2 with TRBJ1-6; D is unclear. Between the trimmed V and J ends, which lost 4 bases and 2 bases, there was a span of 9 bases. This CDR3 is built from 15 residues. Germline CDR1 SNHLY, CDR2 FYNNEI. The CDR3 protein is CASSARRPYNSPLHF. As DNA, the CDR3 is TGTGCCAGCAGTGCTCGGAGACCCTATAATTCACCCCTCCACTTT.

This clone was seen many times. Here the CDR3 reads CASSPEGGYEQYF. For the CDR3, the DNA is TGTGCCAGTAGTCCCGAAGGCGGCTACGAGCAGTACTTC. This chain joins TRBV19 and TRBJ2-7; the D is unclear. The CDR3 is 13 amino acids. V was pared by 5 bases and J by 3 bases, with 11 bases between. Germline V gene sequence: CDR1 LNHDA, CDR2 SQIVND (reference sequence).

The rearrangement uses TRBV2 and TRBJ1-1; no clear D gene. In germline, CDR1 is SNHLY, CDR2 FYNNEI. V lost 5 bases and J lost 0, with 10 bases in between. CDR3 size: 14 residues. Here the CDR3 DNA reads TGTGCCAGCAGTCGGGAATCCATGAACACTGAAGCTTTCTTT. Translated, it gives CASSRESMNTEAFF.

V and J are TRBV6-1 and TRBJ1-4; D perhaps matches TRBD1 (5 bases). Trimming shortened V by 4 bases and J by 6 bases, and 21 bases separated the two germline ends. This CDR3 comprises 17 residues. Germline V gives CDR1 MNHNS, CDR2 SASEGT. The DNA for the CDR3 is TGTGCCAGCAGTGTCTTAGGGGCAGGGAGGCGAGATGAAAAACTGTTTTTT. Its translation is CASSVLGAGRRDEKLFF.

The CDR3 is CASSPDFSGNTIYF. In DNA form, the CDR3 reads TGTGCCAGCAGCCCCGACTTCTCTGGAAACACCATATATTTT. This chain uses TRBV6-5 with TRBJ1-3; D remains ambiguous. Germline V gives CDR1 MNHEY, CDR2 SVGAGI. V was clipped by 6 bases and J by 0 bases, with 9 bases between them. CDR3 length: 14 amino acids.

As for this clone: Within the sample, other DNA sequences also encode this same CDR3. The chain couples TRBV18 to TRBJ2-7; D is unclear. Trimming cost V 0 bases and J 6 bases, with 9 bases left between them. The CDR3 sequence is 13 residues long. CDR1 KGHSH and CDR2 LQKENI come from the germline V gene. For the CDR3, the DNA is TGTGCCAGCTCACCACCGACTGGCGGCGAGCAGTACTTC. Amino acids: CASSPPTGGEQYF.

This clone was picked up a small number of times. This sequence joins TRBV11-2 and TRBJ1-3; D remains unclear. The V gene lost 6 bases and the J gene lost 1 base, with 10 bases spanning the gap. The CDR3 consists of 14 residues. The germline V gene has CDR1 SGHAT and CDR2 FQNNGV. The CDR3 DNA follows: TGTGCCAGCAGTTCCAGGTTATCTGGAAACACCATATATTTT. It encodes CASSSRLSGNTIYF.

V gene TRBV7-9 combines with J gene TRBJ2-1, with 7 nucleotides matching TRBD2. The junction had 7 bases not matched to a gene; V was cut back by 3 bases and J by 5 bases. The CDR3 is 15 amino acids. CDR1 and CDR2 from the germline V gene are SEHNR and FQNEAQ (reference sequence). The CDR3 bases are TGTGCCAGCAGCTTCGGGGGGAGAGGACACAATGAGCAGTTCTTC. Its protein product is CASSFGGRGHNEQFF.

In the case of this clone: One end of the junction varies from germline; a read error may be responsible. The chain joins TRBV15 to TRBJ2-1; 13 bases match TRBD2. The CDR3 consists of 16 residues. The germline V gene has CDR1 LNHNV and CDR2 YYDKDF (reference sequence). CDR3 sequence reads: CAASRQGLAGYNEQFF. CDR3 DNA sequence: TGTGCCGCCAGCAGACAGGGACTAGCGGGGTACAATGAGCAGTTCTTC.

This clone was counted only a few times. CDR3 sequence: CAISANPGTAYEQYF. The DNA of the CDR3 is TGTGCCATCAGCGCAAATCCTGGGACAGCCTACGAGCAGTACTTC. The genes are TRBV10-3 and TRBJ2-7; 7 positions agree with TRBD1. Germline V lookup: CDR1 ENHRY, CDR2 SYGVKD. This CDR3 has 15 residues. V dropped 6 bases and J dropped 2; count of bases not matched to a gene: 10.